This TCR beta chain was identified during a study of cytomegalovirus exposure and HLA in healthy donors. General study results and limits: There were reportedly fewer N-insertions in an Asian-associated ancestry cluster than the roughly 670-donor mean, in a later analysis. Most of the TCR beta V segments (in an earlier analysis) were productive either about 90% or about 30% of the time. With further analysis later on, most CMV-associated TCR beta chains appeared HLA-restricted.

The CDR3 spans 18 residues. Germline CDR1 reads SEHNR; CDR2 reads FQNEAQ (reference sequence). J gave up 3 bases and V 3 bases, and 16 bases lay outside the gene matches. Primers: 60 Vbeta forward and 13 Jbeta reverse. Some clones are missing from TCRdb's copy, which holds only in-frame ones; the method was immunoSEQ multiplex PCR. Its listing shows 80,000 or so clones. With regard to this clone: Its matching antigen is unknown.

The chain links TRBV7-9 to TRBJ2-7, with 8 bases identical to TRBD1. The source material was PBMCs. The TCR was taken from a woman younger than 45 in good health and CMV-seronegative. The CDR3 region is CASSFQPKDGTGFYEQYF. The CDR3 DNA is TGTGCCAGCAGCTTCCAACCTAAAGACGGGACAGGCTTCTACGAGCAGTACTTC.